Each of the 32 T cell receptor beta chains below was sequenced from the same sample in a study of cytomegalovirus exposure and HLA in healthy donors. PCR primers comprised 60 Vbeta and 13 Jbeta primers. This table comes from immunoSEQ multiplex PCR, and its TCRdb copy is limited to in-frame clones, with some not included. This repertoire shows hundreds of thousands of clones, roughly 82% found once; its top ten account for about 6.4%. The sample consisted of PBMCs. The receptor set was obtained from a man between 35 and 55 years old in good health and CMV-seropositive.

CDR3: CASSLSNQGLNTEAFF. In nucleotides, the CDR3 is TGTGCCAGCAGTTTATCGAATCAGGGGTTGAACACTGAAGCTTTCTTT. The gene calls are TRBV27 and TRBJ1-1, with D possibly TRBD1 on 6 matching bases. CDR1 is MNHEY and CDR2 is SMNVEV in the germline V gene (reference sequence). CDR3 length: 16 residues. V was clipped by 0 bases and J by 0 bases, with 11 bases between them.

This chain uses TRBV5-4 with TRBJ1-2; TRBD1 is a possible D gene (5 bases). The V gene lost 5 bases and the J gene lost 0 bases, with 14 bases spanning the gap. The CDR3 is 15 residues long. Germline assignment: CDR1 SGHNT and CDR2 YYREEE (reference sequence). The CDR3 region has the DNA TGTGCCAGCAGACCCGGACGGACAACTAACTATGGCTACACCTTC. Its translation is CASRPGRTTNYGYTF.

The chain employs TRBV27 and TRBJ2-1; TRBD1 matches 7 bases. The CDR3 contains 14 residues. Germline V lookup: CDR1 MNHEY, CDR2 SMNVEV (reference sequence). The V segment lost 7 bases and the J segment 3 bases; nucleotides outside the gene matches: 6. CDR3 residues: CASTPGGIYNEQFF. The DNA of the CDR3 is TGTGCCAGCACCCCAGGGGGAATCTACAATGAGCAGTTCTTC.

The chain recombines TRBV7-8 with TRBJ2-6; 7 bases are a match to TRBD1. The germline gives CDR1 SGHVS, CDR2 FQNEAQ. There are 20 residues in the CDR3. J gave up 0 bases and V 1 base, and 12 bases lay outside the gene matches. CDR3 protein: CASSLDFRDRDSSGANVLTF. The CDR3 nucleotides are TGTGCCAGCAGCTTAGATTTTCGGGACAGAGACTCCTCTGGGGCCAACGTCCTGACTTTC. Full variable domain (outside the CDR3, taken from reference TRBV7-8 and TRBJ2-6): GAGVSQSPRYKVAKRGQDVALRCDPISGHVSLFWYQQALGQGPEFLTYFQNEAQLDKSGLPSDRFFAERPEGSVSTLKIQRTQQEDSAVYLCASSLDFRDRDSSGANVLTFGAGSRLTVL.

V gene TRBV5-1 combines with J gene TRBJ2-7; TRBD2 might be the D (6 bases). V was trimmed by 0 bases and J by 3 bases, leaving 10 bases between them. There are 14 residues in the CDR3. CDR1 SGHRS and CDR2 YFSETQ come from the germline V gene. CDR3 DNA sequence: TGCGCCAGCAGCTTGGGACTGGGACTCTACGAGCAGTACTTC. Translated, it gives CASSLGLGLYEQYF.

The chain employs TRBV25-1 and TRBJ2-2; 8 nucleotides match TRBD1. Germline V gene lookup returns CDR1 MGHDK and CDR2 SYGVNS. V shed 6 bases and J 7 bases; nucleotides not matched to a gene: 13. CDR3 length: 16 residues. The CDR3 DNA follows: TGTGCCAGCAGCTTGGACCGCACAGGGGGTGACGGGGAGCTGTTTTTT. This codes for CASSLDRTGGDGELFF.

This clone was found a few times. The chain combines TRBV6-4 with TRBJ2-3; no firm D call. There are 13 residues in the CDR3. With 5 bases removed from V and 5 bases from J, the gap between germline ends came to 11 bases. The V gene's germline CDR1 is MRHNA and CDR2 SNTAGT. CDR3 sequence: CASSPRLGDTQYF. The CDR3 region has the DNA TGTGCCAGCAGTCCCAGGCTGGGAGATACGCAGTATTTT.

This chain connects TRBV7-3 to TRBJ2-1; TRBD2 matches at 12 bases. This CDR3 is 17 amino acids long. The junction had 12 bases not matched to a gene; V was cut back by 5 bases and J by 7 bases. Germline assignment: CDR1 SGHTA and CDR2 FQGTGA. The CDR3 DNA reads as TGTGCCAGCAGCCCACCGATACTAGCGGGAGGACGTAATGAGCAGTTCTTC. Its protein is CASSPPILAGGRNEQFF.

The chain is built from TRBV2 and TRBJ2-2, with TRBD2 as a possible D gene (7 bases). Trimming removed 6 bases at V and 2 bases at J, with 16 bases between. This CDR3 has 16 residues. Per the germline V gene, CDR1 is SNHLY and CDR2 is FYNNEI. As DNA, the CDR3 is TGTGCCAGCAGCCCTCCCGGGGGGCGCAACACCGGGGAGCTGTTTTTT. The encoded protein is CASSPPGGRNTGELFF.

The rearrangement joins TRBV19 to TRBJ2-3; a possible D gene is TRBD2 (6 bases). The CDR3 sequence is 17 residues long. Germline CDR1 reads LNHDA; CDR2 reads SQIVND (reference sequence). Trimming removed 7 bases from V and 0 bases from J, with 20 bases in between. CDR3 region: CASNPGGLVTSTDTQYF. The CDR3 nucleotides are TGTGCCAGTAACCCCGGGGGTCTGGTCACTAGCACAGATACGCAGTATTTT.

This clone was counted once. The chain joins TRBV10-2 to TRBJ2-1; TRBD2 aligns across 15 bases. From germline, CDR1 is WSHSY and CDR2 SAAADI. The junction had 0 bases not matched to a gene; V was cut back by 1 base and J by 8 bases. The CDR3 extends over 15 amino acids. In DNA, the CDR3 is TGCGCCAGCAGTGAGTGGACTAGCGGGAGGGATGAGCAGTTCTTC. It specifies CASSEWTSGRDEQFF.

This rearrangement joins TRBV28 to TRBJ1-2; the D is unclear. Trimming shortened V by 3 bases and J by 1 base, and 9 bases separated the two germline ends. Germline CDR1 reads MDHEN; CDR2 reads SYDVKM. The CDR3 loop spans 14 amino acids. The CDR3 bases are TGTGCCAGCAGTTTGGTCGGGAGTAACTATGGCTACACCTTC. It is translated as CASSLVGSNYGYTF.

This clone was recorded once. The chain joins TRBV5-1 to TRBJ2-1; TRBD2 agrees at 7 bases. CDR1 SGHRS and CDR2 YFSETQ come from the germline V gene. Losses at the gene ends were 0 bases for V and 6 bases for J; bases not matched to a gene: 3. This CDR3 comprises 14 residues. CDR3 bases: TGCGCCAGCAGCTTGGAAGCGGGAATCAATGAGCAGTTCTTC. Translation: CASSLEAGINEQFF.

This clone was observed a few times. J is TRBJ2-5 and V is TRBV4-1; D uncertain. The J call may be wrong; the DNA end is better matched by TRBJ2-7. There are 15 residues in the CDR3. Germline lookup yields CDR1 MGHRA and CDR2 YSYEKL. The CDR3 is CASSQDPHRTYEQYF. The CDR3 DNA follows: TGCGCCAGCAGCCAAGATCCGCACAGAACCTACGAGCAGTACTTC.

This clone was found a few times. The gene calls are TRBV6-1 and TRBJ2-5; D might be TRBD2 (6 bases). The CDR3 extends over 14 amino acids. V was cut by 11 bases and J by 2 bases, with 18 bases left in between. CDR1 is MNHNS, CDR2 SASEGT, per germline. This CDR3 is CASAPRGLQETQYF. CDR3 in DNA: TGTGCCTCCGCCCCGCGGGGACTTCAAGAGACCCAGTACTTC.

The V gene is TRBV10-3, the J gene TRBJ2-7, with D uncertain. Germline V gene sequence: CDR1 ENHRY, CDR2 SYGVKD. The CDR3 is 12 residues long. The V end was cut by 3 bases, the J end by 5 bases, with 8 bases between. CDR3 sequence (DNA): TGTGCCATCAGTGACGAGTTGCACGAGCAGTACTTC. This gives the protein CAISDELHEQYF.

V usage is TRBV6-5 and J usage is TRBJ1-4; possibly TRBD1 for D (5 bases). Germline values: CDR1 MNHEY, CDR2 SVGAGI. The CDR3 has 14 residues. The ends were cut back, 5 bases at V and 5 bases at J, with 12 bases in the middle. CDR3 protein: CASSTWGLNEKLFF. Here the CDR3 DNA reads TGTGCCAGCAGTACCTGGGGCCTAAATGAAAAACTGTTTTTT.

The chain is built from TRBV7-3 and TRBJ2-2; the match to TRBD1 covers 7 bases. With V trimmed by 4 bases and J by 1 base, 3 bases remained unmatched. Germline V gene sequence: CDR1 SGHTA, CDR2 FQGTGA. CDR3 length: 15 amino acids. The CDR3 coding sequence is TGTGCCAGCAGCTCCAGGACAGGGAACACCGGGGAGCTGTTTTTT. Protein product: CASSSRTGNTGELFF.

The chain joins TRBV5-1 to TRBJ2-3, with TRBD1 identical over 7 bases. Germline V lookup: CDR1 SGHRS, CDR2 YFSETQ. The CDR3 sequence is 16 residues long. Germline trimming cut 2 bases from V and 8 bases from J; bases unmatched to any gene: 14. CDR3 DNA sequence: TGCGCCAGCAGCTTTGGGACAGAACGGGTTACGGGTACGCAGTATTTT. Its protein is CASSFGTERVTGTQYF.

This chain uses TRBV27 with TRBJ1-1; 9 nucleotides match TRBD1. Trimming at V came to 4 bases and at J to 1 base, leaving 4 bases not matched to a gene. This CDR3 is built from 15 residues. Germline CDR1 and CDR2: MNHEY and SMNVEV (reference sequence). The CDR3 nucleotides read TGTGCCAGCAGTTGGGGACAGGGCCGGAACACTGAAGCTTTCTTT. It yields the protein CASSWGQGRNTEAFF.

The V call is TRBV4-1, the J call TRBJ2-5; 9 bases match TRBD1. Germline loops: CDR1 MGHRA, CDR2 YSYEKL. The CDR3 spans 17 residues. The J segment lost 2 bases and the V segment lost 1 base, leaving 8 bases of the junction unmatched. The CDR3 sequence is CASSQATGQGRQETQYF. The CDR3 nucleotides read TGCGCCAGCAGCCAAGCCACGGGACAGGGCAGGCAAGAGACCCAGTACTTC.

V and J are TRBV5-4 and TRBJ2-1; a weak D match, TRBD1 (5 bases). The germline V gene encodes CDR1 SGHNT and CDR2 YYREEE (reference sequence). The V gene lost 1 base and the J gene lost 6 bases, with 14 bases spanning the gap. This CDR3 region has 15 residues. This CDR3 reads CASSLRTWGGNEQFF. CDR3 nucleotide sequence: TGTGCCAGCAGCTTGCGGACATGGGGCGGCAATGAGCAGTTCTTC.

This rearrangement joins TRBV27 to TRBJ1-6; D not resolved. CDR1 is MNHEY and CDR2 is SMNVEV in the germline V gene (reference sequence). CDR3 length: 16 residues. Trimming removed 2 bases at V and 0 bases at J, with 8 bases between. The CDR3 reads CASSLRIYSYNSPLHF. The CDR3 DNA is TGTGCCAGCAGTTTAAGAATCTACTCCTATAATTCACCCCTCCACTTT.

V and J are TRBV19 and TRBJ1-1; 9 positions match TRBD1. The CDR3 is made up of 15 amino acids. With 7 bases clipped from V and 6 bases from J, the junction kept 12 bases outside the gene matches. CDR1 and CDR2 from the germline V gene are LNHDA and SQIVND (reference sequence). The CDR3 sequence is CASTLRGTGKAEAFF. The DNA for the CDR3 is TGTGCCAGTACTCTTAGGGGGACAGGGAAGGCTGAAGCTTTCTTT.

This chain uses TRBV12-5 with TRBJ2-3, with 7 bases lining up with TRBD2. From germline, CDR1 is LGHNT and CDR2 FRNRAP. This CDR3 spans 14 amino acids. The V and J ends lost 5 bases and 1 base, in that order; junction bases with no gene match: 3. The CDR3 protein is CASGRGEGTDTQYF. For the CDR3, the DNA is TGTGCTAGTGGTCGGGGGGAGGGCACAGATACGCAGTATTTT.

The V call is TRBV5-4, the J call TRBJ1-4, with 8 bases lining up with TRBD1. This CDR3 is built from 14 residues. Per germline, CDR1 SGHNT and CDR2 YYREEE (reference sequence). J lost 3 bases, V lost 5 bases, and 3 bases had no gene match. This CDR3 is CASRAGGPNEKLFF. CDR3 coding DNA: TGTGCCAGCAGGGCAGGGGGCCCTAATGAAAAACTGTTTTTT.

The CDR3 DNA reads TGTGCCAGCAGCGTAGGTTCTAGCGGGGATATCACAGATACGCAGTATTTT. Residues: CASSVGSSGDITDTQYF. The genes are TRBV9 and TRBJ2-3, with 9 bases that match TRBD2. Germline trimming cut 0 bases from V and 2 bases from J; bases unmatched to any gene: 7. The CDR3 has 17 residues. Per the germline V gene, CDR1 is SGDLS and CDR2 is YYNGEE.

The chain recombines TRBV19 with TRBJ2-1; no clear D gene. Germline-derived CDR1 and CDR2 are LNHDA and SQIVND (reference sequence). Trimming stripped 11 bases from V and 7 bases from J, with 12 bases between. The CDR3 is 11 amino acids. The CDR3, as DNA: TGTGCCGTTCGGAGTAGGAATGAGCAGTTCTTC. Translating it yields CAVRSRNEQFF.

This rearrangement joins TRBV18 to TRBJ2-7; 10 nucleotides align to TRBD2. CDR1 and CDR2 (germline): KGHSH, LQKENI. The CDR3 loop spans 15 amino acids. After removal of 3 bases from V and 4 bases from J, the junction contained 6 bases not matched to a gene. Written as DNA, the CDR3 is TGTGCCAGCTCACCGCCTAGCGGGAGTATATACGAGCAGTACTTC. Protein product: CASSPPSGSIYEQYF.

This chain's CDR3 is CSGTGATYEGTDTQYF. CDR3 in DNA: TGCAGCGGTACAGGGGCGACCTATGAGGGCACAGATACGCAGTATTTT. The V call is TRBV29-1, the J call TRBJ2-3; TRBD1 matches 7 bases. Germline values: CDR1 SQVTM, CDR2 ANQGSEA. V gave up 7 bases and J gave up 1 base; unmatched junction bases: 14. The CDR3 totals 16 residues.

The rearrangement uses TRBV5-6 and TRBJ1-2, with 7 bases lining up with TRBD1. The ends lost 0 bases at V and 7 bases at J; junction bases unmatched: 6. CDR1 and CDR2 (germline): SGHDT, YYEEEE. There are 14 residues in the CDR3. The chain's CDR3 is CASSLVEGAGGYTF. CDR3 nucleotide sequence: TGTGCCAGCAGCTTGGTGGAGGGGGCGGGTGGCTACACCTTC.

This clone was seen more than once but under ten times. The chain joins TRBV4-2 to TRBJ1-1; perhaps TRBD1 as D (5 bases). Germline assignment: CDR1 LGHNA and CDR2 YNFKEQ. The ends were cut back, 0 bases at V and 5 bases at J, with 13 bases in the middle. The CDR3 contains 15 residues. The CDR3 loop reads CASSQDARGRTEAFF. CDR3 coding DNA: TGTGCCAGCAGCCAAGATGCAAGGGGTAGGACTGAAGCTTTCTTT.